This TCR beta chain was sequenced during a study of patients and donors after allogeneic stem cell transplantation. Via MiXCR, TCRdb re-called the RT-PCR reads, giving one row per CDR3 protein. The sample consists of 900,000 to 1,000,000 distinct CDR3 sequences, about 20% of them appearing once. This CDR3 contains 13 residues. V was clipped by 8 bases and J by 7 bases, with 14 bases between them. Germline CDR1 is KGHDR and CDR2 is SFDVKD. This clonotype has more than one count but fewer than ten. The sample was blood, either unsorted or a sorted T cell fraction (not recorded which). The receptor was isolated from a human donor who was either an allogeneic HSCT recipient or a stem cell or donor lymphocyte infusion donor (not recorded which). It is not recorded whose cells these are; they may come from a transplant donor. This sequence joins TRBV24-1 and TRBJ2-1; no reliable D call. The DNA of the CDR3 is TGTGCCACCATAGGATTTGGATCGAATGAGCAGTTCTTC. Translation gives CATIGFGSNEQFF.